This T cell receptor beta chain was documented in a study of blood T cell repertoires in COVID-19. For the study at large: Donors in Cohort 3 counted as recovered after two negative PCRs, clearance, or symptom resolution.

Per the original data handling: Nucleated cell counts were estimated from reference gene primer amplification. Measured with immunoSEQ multiplex PCR; TCRdb has only the in-frame clones, and not every one. V, J and clone size were drawn from that table, and D and trimming were deduced from the DNA. The table has a few hundred thousand clones, 87% seen once. This CDR3 is built from 15 residues. With 5 bases clipped from V and 1 base from J, the junction kept 5 bases outside the gene matches. The germline V gene encodes CDR1 SEHNR and CDR2 FQNEAQ (reference sequence). Participants were aged roughly 18 to 89 years from around 24 US areas. Participant-reported clinical history was the basis for cohort assignment.

The TCR was taken from a man aged 30 to 45 in a cohort exposed to, infected with or recovered from COVID-19 (not recorded which). Material: PBMCs or T cells enriched from blood (not recorded which). V and J are TRBV7-9 and TRBJ1-1; 9 nucleotides agree with TRBD1. The CDR3 DNA reads as TGTGCCAGCAGCGTCCGACAGGGGGGGAACACTGAAGCTTTCTTT. This encodes CASSVRQGGNTEAFF.